A single T cell receptor beta chain is shown here with its context. This clonotype was found many times. It lacks a known antigen. No quality values exist for individual bases; no much larger clone is one base distant. The sample originates from a study of T-cell memory formation after mild COVID-19 (dated by TCRdb to 2020 to 2022). Concerning the study at large: Most TCR sequence clusters were specific to one of the two donors. In a couple of donors, T-cell clones that expanded and contracted after mild COVID-19 were followed by sequencing TCRalpha and TCRbeta repertoires longitudinally. Two young, previously healthy adult volunteers made up the cohort, one male and one female. Study-wide findings and limitations: The study included only a couple of mild cases, and larger cohorts that include severe cases with pre-infection samples were judged to be necessary. The second-wave clones that peaked on day 37 were not confirmed to be SARS-CoV-2 specific. Contracting CD4+ clones were found mainly in CM and EM memory subsets, while CD8+ clones were enriched in EMRA. Some responding clones were detected in pre-infection memory, suggesting pre-existing cross-reactive memory T cells joined the SARS-CoV-2 response. Clones that contracted from day 15 to 85 showed balanced CD4/CD8 phenotypes, whereas a second wave of clones that expanded from day 15 to 37 leaned towards CD4+.

Ficoll-Paque density gradient centrifugation was the method used to isolate PBMCs. Deletion took 7 bases off V and 4 bases off J, with a span of 25 bases between the germline ends. The germline V gene sets CDR1 to SGHTA and CDR2 to FQGNSA. From the cysteine up to the phenylalanine, the CDR3 has a length of 17 residues. Left in the record is the CDR3 DNA by itself, 51 bases read in frame from the first base. Sequenced using an Illumina NovaSeq 6000. TCRalpha and TCRbeta cDNA libraries were built by 5'RACE with constant-segment primers, adding sample barcodes and unique molecular identifiers. Trizol reagent was used to extract RNA from every sample. The libraries were amplified in two PCR steps, and the second step added a second sample barcode and Illumina TruSeq adapters. The libraries were sequenced on an Illumina NovaSeq using 2 x 150 bp paired-end reads. The authors processed their data as follows. Reads were demultiplexed and collapsed into UMI-guided consensus sequences with migec v1.2.7. Using mixcr v2.1.11, UMI consensuses were aligned to TRA and TRB V and J templates and then assembled into clonotypes. A clonotype was counted as expanded or contracted only when both edgeR and NoisET called the clonotype significant, with the noise models trained on biological replicates. For edgeR calls, a false discovery rate-adjusted p below 0.01 and a log2 fold-change threshold of 1 were applied. As an exploratory analysis of dynamics, max-normalized trajectories of the 1000 most abundant clonotypes were examined with PCA combined with hierarchical clustering. Each responding clone was given a CD4 or CD8 phenotype based on the CD4+ and CD8+ repertoires, which had been sequenced separately. TCRdb reworked the public reads: Q25 trimming with fastp, MiXCR clone assembly, productive beta chains retained. Rows with a matching CDR3 protein are joined into one entry that keeps the most common DNA and genes. None of the V and J calls come from the authors' own analysis; TCRdb made them. This sample gives about 400,000 distinct CDR3 sequences in total; 24% of them show up just once. The top ten constitute roughly 9.7% of the sample.

The sample was PBMCs or a T cell subset sorted from them (not recorded which). The V gene is TRBV7-2 and the J gene is TRBJ1-2, and possibly TRBD1, on 5 matching bases. The clonotype comes from an adult woman who had mild COVID-19 (a few samples of this study predate the infection). The sample titles of this study are shuffled in the database, so cell type and time point are left out; the donor was told from shared clones. CDR3 sequence: CASTLSVYGARGYGYTF. The DNA sequence is as follows: TGTGCCAGCACCCTTTCGGTTTATGGGGCGCGTGGCTATGGCTACACCTTC.